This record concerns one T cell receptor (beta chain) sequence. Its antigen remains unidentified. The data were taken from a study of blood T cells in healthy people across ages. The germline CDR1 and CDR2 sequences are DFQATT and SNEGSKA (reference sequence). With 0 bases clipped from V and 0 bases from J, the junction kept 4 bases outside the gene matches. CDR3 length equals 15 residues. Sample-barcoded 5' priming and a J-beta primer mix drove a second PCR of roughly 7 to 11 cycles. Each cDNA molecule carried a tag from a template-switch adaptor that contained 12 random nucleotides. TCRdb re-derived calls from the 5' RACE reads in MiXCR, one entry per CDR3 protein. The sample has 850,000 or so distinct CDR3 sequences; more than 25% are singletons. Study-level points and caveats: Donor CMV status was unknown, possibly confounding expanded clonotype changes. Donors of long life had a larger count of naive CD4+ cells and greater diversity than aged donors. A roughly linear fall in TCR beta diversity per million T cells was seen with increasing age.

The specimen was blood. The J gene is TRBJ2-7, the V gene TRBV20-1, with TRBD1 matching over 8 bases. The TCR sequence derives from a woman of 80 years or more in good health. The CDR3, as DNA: TGCAGTGCTAGAGAGCCGGGACAGGTCTCCTACGAGCAGTACTTC. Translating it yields CSAREPGQVSYEQYF.